These 19 T cell receptor beta chains originate from one sample sequenced in a study of radiotherapy plus CTLA-4 blockade in lung cancer. Sequencing was performed with immunoSEQ multiplex PCR; in TCRdb, only in-frame clones are kept and a portion is missing. Of about 60,000 clones listed, over 65% are singletons. Sequences were derived from peripheral blood, sampled from a patient treated with radiotherapy plus ipilimumab. The source is a human donor with non-small cell lung cancer who had a partial response to radiotherapy plus ipilimumab.

The chain is built from TRBV4-2 and TRBJ1-2; D gene ambiguous. Germline lookup yields CDR1 LGHNA and CDR2 YNFKEQ. Between the trimmed V and J ends, which lost 5 bases and 1 base, there was a span of 14 bases. This CDR3 is built from 15 residues. The CDR3 protein is CASSKSTGVNYGYTF. The CDR3 DNA reads TGTGCCAGCAGCAAAAGTACGGGAGTTAACTATGGCTACACCTTC.

The V and J genes are TRBV19 and TRBJ1-6; TRBD1 matches at 7 bases. After removal of 5 bases from V and 10 bases from J, the junction contained 8 bases not matched to a gene. This CDR3 region has 14 residues. Germline V lookup: CDR1 LNHDA, CDR2 SQIVND (reference sequence). The CDR3 region has the DNA TGTGCCAGTAGTGCCCGGGACAGTTTCTCACCCCTCCACTTT. It encodes CASSARDSFSPLHF.

To note about this clone: The missing conserved phenylalanine or tryptophan at the end of this CDR3 makes a read error likely. CDR3 sequence: CSVVPTGAGFHEQYL. For the CDR3, the DNA is TGCAGCGTTGTGCCGACAGGGGCTGGCTTCCACGAGCAGTACCTC. The chain links TRBV29-1 to TRBJ2-7, with 8 bases fitting TRBD1. J lost 5 bases, V lost 4 bases, and 13 bases had no gene match. Germline V gene sequence: CDR1 SQVTM, CDR2 ANQGSEA. The CDR3 consists of 15 residues.

This clone was detected once. The J gene is TRBJ1-3, the V gene TRBV6-1, with D possibly TRBD1 on 6 matching bases. CDR3 length: 13 residues. Germline V lookup: CDR1 MNHNS, CDR2 SASEGT. The V and J ends lost 10 bases and 8 bases respectively, with 18 bases between them. CDR3 nucleotide sequence: TGTGCCATCATTACCACCGCAGGGGACACCATATATTTT. The encoded protein is CAIITTAGDTIYF.

The table lists this clone with a few counts. This rearrangement joins TRBV5-1 to TRBJ1-1, with D perhaps matching TRBD1 (6 bases). CDR1 and CDR2 (germline): SGHRS, YFSETQ. The CDR3 has 14 residues. V was clipped by 0 bases and J by 6 bases, with 12 bases between them. In DNA form, the CDR3 reads TGCGCCAGCAGCTTGGCCACAGGGAAGGCTGAAGCTTTCTTT. This encodes CASSLATGKAEAFF.

The gene calls are TRBV7-3 and TRBJ2-3; 10 positions match TRBD1. CDR1 is SGHTA, CDR2 FQGTGA, per germline. The J segment lost 2 bases and the V segment lost 5 bases, leaving 4 bases of the junction unmatched. This CDR3 comprises 15 residues. In nucleotides, the CDR3 is TGTGCCAGCAGCCGACAGGGGGCGCTCACAGATACGCAGTATTTT. It translates to CASSRQGALTDTQYF.

This chain uses TRBV2 with TRBJ1-1; tentative D call: TRBD1 (5 bases). Germline values: CDR1 SNHLY, CDR2 FYNNEI. The CDR3 contains 13 residues. Trimming pared 9 bases from V and 3 bases from J, leaving 14 bases between. In DNA form, the CDR3 reads TGTGCCAGTGGGGGAGGGCGGTACACTGAAGCTTTCTTT. Translated, it gives CASGGGRYTEAFF.

The gene calls are TRBV9 and TRBJ2-1; 7 nucleotides agree with TRBD2. CDR1 and CDR2 from the germline V gene are SGDLS and YYNGEE. With 0 bases clipped from V and 7 bases from J, the junction kept 7 bases outside the gene matches. The length of the CDR3 is 15 residues. The CDR3 loop is CASSVVPGGRNEQFF. In nucleotides, the CDR3 is TGTGCCAGCAGCGTAGTACCGGGGGGTCGAAATGAGCAGTTCTTC. The variable domain in full, with the rest retrieved from reference TRBV9 and TRBJ2-1, is DSGVTQTPKHLITATGQRVTLRCSPRSGDLSVYWYQQSLDQGLQFLIQYYNGEERAKGNILERFSAQQFPDLHSELNLSSLELGDSALYFCASSVVPGGRNEQFFGPGTRLTVL.

The chain carries TRBV19 and TRBJ2-3; no definite D call. Per the germline V gene, CDR1 is LNHDA and CDR2 is SQIVND (reference sequence). There are 13 residues in the CDR3. V gave up 5 bases and J gave up 2 bases, with 8 bases separating them. The CDR3 coding sequence is TGTGCCAGTAGTCCCAGGCACACAGATACGCAGTATTTT. This gives the protein CASSPRHTDTQYF.

The chain links TRBV28 to TRBJ1-5, with 7 bases aligning to TRBD1. V gave up 5 bases and J gave up 6 bases; unmatched junction bases: 13. The CDR3 length is 16 residues. Germline V CDR1 and CDR2: MDHEN, SYDVKM. CDR3 bases: TGTGCCAGCAGTCCTCGGGCAGGGGGGAGGCTTCAGCCCCAGCATTTT. Translation: CASSPRAGGRLQPQHF. The full variable domain, in which reference TRBV28 and TRBJ1-5 provide the parts outside the CDR3, is DVKVTQSSRYLVKRTGEKVFLECVQDMDHENMFWYRQDPGLGLRLIYFSYDVKMKEKGDIPEGYSVSREKKERFSLILESASTNQTSMYLCASSPRAGGRLQPQHFGDGTRLSIL.

V and J are TRBV9 and TRBJ1-4; perhaps TRBD1 as D (6 bases). CDR3 length: 14 residues. The germline CDR1 and CDR2 sequences are SGDLS and YYNGEE. The ends were cut back, 1 base at V and 5 bases at J, with 9 bases in the middle. The CDR3 loop is CASSVSGQNEKLFF. The DNA of the CDR3 is TGTGCCAGCAGCGTATCAGGACAGAATGAAAAACTGTTTTTT.

The chain combines TRBV10-2 with TRBJ2-1, with TRBD2 matching over 9 bases. The V and J ends lost 3 bases and 8 bases, in that order; junction bases with no gene match: 11. CDR1 and CDR2 from the germline V gene are WSHSY and SAAADI. CDR3 length equals 16 residues. The CDR3 spells CASSDLGTSPSHEQFF. CDR3 in DNA: TGCGCCAGCAGTGACTTGGGGACTAGCCCTTCCCATGAGCAGTTCTTC.

The chain links TRBV5-6 to TRBJ2-5; D uncertain. The length of the CDR3 is 12 residues. V dropped 4 bases and J dropped 5 bases, with 9 bases sitting between them. Germline lookup yields CDR1 SGHDT and CDR2 YYEEEE. CDR3 bases: TGTGCCAGCAGCCCCCAACTGGAGACCCAGTACTTC. Amino acids: CASSPQLETQYF.

This chain connects TRBV27 to TRBJ2-2; possible D gene TRBD2, 5 bases. Germline loops: CDR1 MNHEY, CDR2 SMNVEV (reference sequence). CDR3 length: 14 residues. V dropped 5 bases and J dropped 4 bases, with 11 bases sitting between them. The CDR3 protein is CASSGAVVTGELFF. In DNA, the CDR3 is TGTGCCAGCAGTGGAGCGGTTGTCACCGGGGAGCTGTTTTTT.

The V call is TRBV9, the J call TRBJ2-2; unclear D gene. This CDR3 is 15 amino acids long. With 0 bases removed from V and 5 bases from J, the gap between germline ends came to 11 bases. CDR1 is SGDLS, CDR2 YYNGEE, per germline. The CDR3 loop reads CASSVGRLDTGELFF. The CDR3 DNA is TGTGCCAGCAGCGTAGGGCGGCTGGATACCGGGGAGCTGTTTTTT.

This chain joins TRBV27 and TRBJ2-1, with D tentatively TRBD1 (6 bases). CDR1 is MNHEY, CDR2 SMNVEV, per germline (reference sequence). This CDR3 spans 14 amino acids. The V and J ends lost 8 bases and 5 bases respectively, with 16 bases between them. DNA of the CDR3: TGTGCCAGCCGGGGATTACAGGGCAACAATGAGCAGTTCTTC. Its translation is CASRGLQGNNEQFF.

The chain links TRBV10-3 to TRBJ2-1; 10 positions agree with TRBD1. CDR1 is ENHRY, CDR2 SYGVKD, per germline. CDR3 length: 13 residues. Losses at the gene ends were 8 bases for V and 8 bases for J; bases not matched to a gene: 6. The CDR3 bases are TGTGCCATCGGACAGGGGGGTCATTATGAGCAGTTCTTC. Translating it yields CAIGQGGHYEQFF.

The chain employs TRBV11-2 and TRBJ2-5, with TRBD1 matching 10 bases. The DNA end is more similar to TRBJ2-7, so the J call may be wrong. In germline, CDR1 is SGHAT, CDR2 FQNNGV. CDR3 length: 14 amino acids. The CDR3 DNA reads as TGTGCCAGCAGCCTCGACAGGGGGCTCTACGAGCAGTACTTC. Protein: CASSLDRGLYEQYF.

The chain links TRBV2 to TRBJ2-4, with D hard to call. Germline-derived CDR1 and CDR2 are SNHLY and FYNNEI. The CDR3 has 15 residues. The V end was cut by 7 bases, the J end by 0 bases, with 13 bases between. The CDR3, as DNA: TGTGCCAGCATTTACCAGAGACTAGCCAAAAACATTCAGTACTTC. Protein product: CASIYQRLAKNIQYF. The full variable domain, rest sourced from reference TRBV2 and TRBJ2-4, is EPEVTQTPSHQVTQMGQEVILRCVPISNHLYFYWYRQILGQKVEFLVSFYNNEISEKSEIFDDQFSVERPDGSNFTLKIRSTKLEDSAMYFCASIYQRLAKNIQYFGAGTRLSVL.